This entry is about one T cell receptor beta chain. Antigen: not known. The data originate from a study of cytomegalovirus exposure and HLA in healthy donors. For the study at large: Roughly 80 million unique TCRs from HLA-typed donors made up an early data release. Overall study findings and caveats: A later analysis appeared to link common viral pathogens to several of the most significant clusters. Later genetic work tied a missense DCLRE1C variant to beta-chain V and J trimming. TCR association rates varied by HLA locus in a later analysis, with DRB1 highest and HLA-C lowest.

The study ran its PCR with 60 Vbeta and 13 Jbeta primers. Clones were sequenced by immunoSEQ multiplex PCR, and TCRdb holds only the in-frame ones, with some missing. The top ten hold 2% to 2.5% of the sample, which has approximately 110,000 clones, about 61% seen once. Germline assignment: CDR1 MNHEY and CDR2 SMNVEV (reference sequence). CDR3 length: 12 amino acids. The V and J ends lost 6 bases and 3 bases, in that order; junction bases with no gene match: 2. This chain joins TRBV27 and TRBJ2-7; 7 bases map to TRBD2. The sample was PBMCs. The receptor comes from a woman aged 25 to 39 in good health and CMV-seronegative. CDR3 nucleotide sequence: TGTGCCAGCAGCGGCGGGAGCTACGAGCAGTACTTC. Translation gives CASSGGSYEQYF.